Each of the 18 T cell receptor beta chains below was sequenced from the same sample in a study of OX40 agonist ivuxolimab in advanced cancers. The table came from immunoSEQ multiplex PCR; TCRdb's copy has only in-frame clones and leaves some out. The sample lists 25,000 to 35,000 clones; roughly 90% were seen once. The sequencing here drew on CD4+ or CD8+ T cells sorted from blood, taken in a trial of the OX40 agonist ivuxolimab. The receptors here all came from an adult with an advanced solid tumor such as melanoma, head and neck, liver or kidney cancer.

The J gene is TRBJ1-2, the V gene TRBV13; D gene ambiguous. This CDR3 has 14 residues. CDR1 and CDR2 from the germline V gene are PRHDT and FYEKMQ (reference sequence). Trimming stripped 2 bases from V and 6 bases from J, with 13 bases between. Written as DNA, the CDR3 is TGTGCCAGCAGCTTACCTGTAGGGATCGATGGCTACACCTTC. This encodes CASSLPVGIDGYTF.

This chain connects TRBV10-1 to TRBJ1-3; D is unclear. CDR3 size: 15 residues. Germline CDR1 WNHNN, CDR2 SYGVQD (reference sequence). Trimming removed 2 bases at V and 0 bases at J, with 8 bases between. Here the CDR3 DNA reads TGCGCCAGCAGTGAGAACTCGAACTCTGGAAACACCATATATTTT. It codes for CASSENSNSGNTIYF.

The chain combines TRBV6-5 with TRBJ1-2, with a weak D call TRBD1 (5 bases). The germline V gene has CDR1 MNHEY and CDR2 SVGAGI. The CDR3 sequence is 15 residues long. Trimming removed 7 bases at V and 0 bases at J, with 15 bases between. The CDR3, as DNA: TGTGCCAGCACCGATCGACAGAAAGCTAACTATGGCTACACCTTC. It is translated as CASTDRQKANYGYTF.

The chain has TRBV5-1 and TRBJ2-7, with D perhaps TRBD1 or TRBD2 (5 bases each). The CDR3 spans 12 residues. Germline V gene data show CDR1 as SGHRS and CDR2 as YFSETQ. Deletions cut 1 base from V and 6 bases from J, with 8 bases between. The CDR3 DNA follows: TGCGCCAGCAGCTTGTGGGGGACCGAGCAGTACTTC. This encodes CASSLWGTEQYF.

The rearrangement joins TRBV7-9 to TRBJ2-5; no definite D call. This CDR3 comprises 14 residues. Germline assignment: CDR1 SEHNR and CDR2 FQNEAQ (reference sequence). V lost 5 bases and J lost 3, with 13 bases in between. CDR3 residues: CASSPKRPEETQYF. The CDR3, as DNA: TGTGCCAGCAGCCCCAAAAGGCCCGAAGAGACCCAGTACTTC.

The rearrangement joins TRBV10-2 to TRBJ2-1; possibly TRBD1 for D (5 bases). V was pared by 3 bases and J by 9 bases, with 15 bases between. The CDR3 spans 14 residues. Germline-derived CDR1 and CDR2 are WSHSY and SAAADI. The CDR3 reads CASSESQAVGEQFF. DNA for the CDR3: TGCGCCAGCAGTGAATCACAGGCCGTGGGTGAGCAGTTCTTC.

The gene calls are TRBV21-1 and TRBJ2-3. TRBV21-1 is deemed a pseudogene. The CDR3 spans 14 residues. The CDR3 spells CASSKETSTDTQYF. Here the CDR3 DNA reads TGTGCCAGCAGCAAAGAGACCTCAACAGATACGCAGTATTTT.

This chain joins TRBV25-1 and TRBJ2-1; 9 bases agree with TRBD2. From germline, CDR1 is MGHDK and CDR2 SYGVNS. This CDR3 contains 16 residues. The V gene end was trimmed by 2 bases and the J gene end by 5 bases; junction bases not matched to a gene: 7. Written as DNA, the CDR3 is TGTGCCAGCAGTGAAATAGGGGCTAGCGGGAACAATGAGCAGTTCTTC. Amino acids: CASSEIGASGNNEQFF.

The chain carries TRBV27 and TRBJ2-7; tentative D call: TRBD1 (5 bases). Trimming took off 2 bases at V and 3 bases at J, with 14 bases between the two ends. The V gene's germline CDR1 is MNHEY and CDR2 SMNVEV (reference sequence). The CDR3 sequence is 15 residues long. The CDR3 loop is CASSLIVAGNYEQYF. The CDR3 DNA sequence: TGTGCCAGCAGTTTAATTGTGGCAGGGAACTACGAGCAGTACTTC.

The V and J genes are TRBV15 and TRBJ1-5; 8 bases agree with TRBD1. Trimming at V came to 1 base and at J to 6 bases, leaving 11 bases not matched to a gene. The CDR3 has 17 amino acids. The germline gives CDR1 LNHNV, CDR2 YYDKDF (reference sequence). The CDR3 loop is CATSRGLGDRGGQPQHF. The CDR3 DNA is TGTGCCACCAGCAGAGGGTTGGGAGACAGGGGCGGTCAGCCCCAGCATTTT.

The chain has TRBV27 and TRBJ2-4; D might be TRBD1 (5 bases). CDR1 and CDR2 (germline): MNHEY, SMNVEV (reference sequence). The germline V and J ends were trimmed by 5 bases and 4 bases, with 12 bases remaining between them. The CDR3 covers 14 residues. This CDR3 reads CASSTHRTKNIQYF. The CDR3 DNA follows: TGTGCCAGCAGTACCCACCGGACAAAAAACATTCAGTACTTC.

This clone was seen a single time. The chain joins TRBV19 to TRBJ1-3; D gene unclear. Trimming stripped 1 base from V and 1 base from J, with 2 bases between. Per germline, CDR1 LNHDA and CDR2 SQIVND (reference sequence). This CDR3 region has 13 residues. CDR3 amino acids: CASSIGSGNTIYF. DNA of the CDR3: TGTGCCAGTAGTATAGGATCTGGAAACACCATATATTTT.

V usage is TRBV28 and J usage is TRBJ1-4, with D possibly matching TRBD1 (5 bases). Germline values: CDR1 MDHEN, CDR2 SYDVKM. CDR3 size: 16 residues. Trimming pared 2 bases from V and 8 bases from J, leaving 18 bases between. The CDR3 region is CASSLHLQRGREKLFF. The CDR3, as DNA: TGTGCCAGCAGTTTACATTTGCAAAGGGGTCGAGAAAAACTGTTTTTT.

V is TRBV27 and J is TRBJ2-5; no reliable D call. The V end was cut by 2 bases, the J end by 5 bases, with 12 bases between. This CDR3 is 14 amino acids long. Per germline, CDR1 MNHEY and CDR2 SMNVEV (reference sequence). The CDR3 sequence: CASSLSSMFETQYF. The CDR3 nucleotides read TGTGCCAGCAGTTTAAGTAGCATGTTCGAGACCCAGTACTTC.

The chain joins TRBV2 to TRBJ2-7; 7 positions agree with TRBD2. Germline values: CDR1 SNHLY, CDR2 FYNNEI. The CDR3 has 15 amino acids. The V segment lost 7 bases and the J segment 0 bases; nucleotides outside the gene matches: 9. The CDR3 loop is CASITRERDSYEQYF. In nucleotides, the CDR3 is TGTGCCAGCATTACACGAGAGCGGGACTCCTACGAGCAGTACTTC.

This rearrangement joins TRBV6-1 to TRBJ2-3, with D tentatively TRBD1 (5 bases). Per germline, CDR1 MNHNS and CDR2 SASEGT. Trimming left V 0 bases short and J 3 bases short, with 22 bases between. This CDR3 is 19 amino acids long. The CDR3: CASSEAQGSVLYPTDTQYF. The CDR3 nucleotides read TGTGCCAGCAGTGAAGCGCAGGGATCGGTCCTGTACCCGACAGATACGCAGTATTTT.

This chain uses TRBV2 with TRBJ2-3; 11 bases are a match to TRBD1. The CDR3 extends over 15 amino acids. V dropped 4 bases and J dropped 7; count of bases not matched to a gene: 7. CDR1 is SNHLY and CDR2 is FYNNEI in the germline V gene. The CDR3 region is CASSAGQGASNTQYF. CDR3 bases: TGTGCCAGCAGTGCCGGACAGGGGGCATCGAATACGCAGTATTTT.

The chain is built from TRBV15 and TRBJ2-1; no clear D gene. The V end lost 1 base, the J end lost 0 bases, and 10 bases lay between the germline ends. CDR3 length equals 16 residues. The germline gives CDR1 LNHNV, CDR2 YYDKDF (reference sequence). CDR3 loop: CATSRVPLNSYNEQFF. CDR3 DNA sequence: TGTGCCACCAGCAGAGTCCCCCTGAACTCCTACAATGAGCAGTTCTTC. Looking up the rest from reference TRBV15 and TRBJ2-1 gives the full variable domain: DAMVIQNPRYQVTQFGKPVTLSCSQTLNHNVMYWYQQKSSQAPKLLFHYYDKDFNNEADTPDNFQSRRPNTSFCFLDIRSPGLGDTAMYLCATSRVPLNSYNEQFFGPGTRLTVL.